The rows below give T cell receptor beta chains drawn from one sample of a study of blood T cell repertoires in COVID-19. The repertoire was sequenced with immunoSEQ multiplex PCR; TCRdb's copy has only in-frame clones and lacks some. The data show roughly 250,000 clones, around 89% seen once. Input material: PBMCs or T cells enriched from blood (not recorded which). These TCRs come from a man aged 35-49 years who had recovered from COVID-19. Both conserved end residues are part of each CDR3. The order of the fields is V gene, J gene, clone size, D gene, CDR3 protein, CDR3 DNA. The D gene is left open where the match is weak. Size is stated for part of the rows, as once, few or many counts, or as a class when the clone is expanded.

v_gene: TRBV6-5; j_gene: TRBJ2-7; abundance: .; d_gene: .; CDR3aa: CASVRWAFSYEQYF; CDR3nt: TGTGCCAGCGTCCGATGGGCGTTCTCCTACGAGCAGTACTTC
v_gene: TRBV12-2; j_gene: TRBJ2-1; abundance: .; d_gene: .; CDR3aa: CASRLALGLAEYKPPEGINEQFF; CDR3nt: TGTGCAAGTCGCTTAGCGTTAGGACTAGCGGAGTACAAACCACCCGAGGGCATCAATGAGCAGTTCTTC
v_gene: TRBV7-9; j_gene: TRBJ2-6; abundance: .; d_gene: .; CDR3aa: CASSPPRGSGANVLTF; CDR3nt: TGTGCCAGCAGCCCCCCCCGAGGATCTGGGGCCAACGTCCTGACTTTC
v_gene: TRBV6-1; j_gene: TRBJ2-3; abundance: .; d_gene: .; CDR3aa: CASSEWQEVITQYF; CDR3nt: TGTGCCAGCAGTGAATGGCAGGAAGTAATTACGCAGTATTTT
v_gene: TRBV7-6; j_gene: TRBJ2-2; abundance: .; d_gene: .; CDR3aa: CASSPIGNLNTGELFF; CDR3nt: TGTGCCAGCAGCCCTATCGGGAACCTAAACACCGGGGAGCTGTTTTTT
v_gene: TRBV4-1; j_gene: TRBJ2-7; abundance: .; d_gene: .; CDR3aa: CASSQDPLVFSYEQYF; CDR3nt: TGCGCCAGCAGCCAAGATCCGCTAGTCTTCTCCTACGAGCAGTACTTC
v_gene: TRBV7-2; j_gene: TRBJ1-5; abundance: .; d_gene: .; CDR3aa: CASSLVQGSNQPQHF; CDR3nt: TGTGCCAGCAGCTTAGTACAGGGTAGCAATCAGCCCCAGCATTTT
v_gene: TRBV5-4; j_gene: TRBJ1-3; abundance: .; d_gene: .; CDR3aa: CASSWGDSSGNTIYF; CDR3nt: TGTGCCAGCAGCTGGGGTGACAGCTCTGGAAACACCATATATTTT
v_gene: TRBV4-2; j_gene: TRBJ2-1; abundance: once; d_gene: TRBD2; CDR3aa: CASSQAGLAGGYDEQFF; CDR3nt: TGTGCCAGCAGCCAAGCCGGACTAGCGGGAGGGTATGATGAGCAGTTCTTC
v_gene: TRBV11-2; j_gene: TRBJ2-3; abundance: .; d_gene: TRBD2; CDR3aa: CASSFPGTSGDTQYF; CDR3nt: TGTGCCAGCAGCTTCCCCGGGACTAGTGGTGATACGCAGTATTTT
v_gene: TRBV24-1; j_gene: TRBJ2-5; abundance: .; d_gene: .; CDR3aa: CATSDSSQLGSGETQYF; CDR3nt: TGTGCCACCAGTGATTCCTCCCAACTCGGGTCCGGAGAGACCCAGTACTTC
v_gene: TRBV6-5; j_gene: TRBJ1-2; abundance: .; d_gene: .; CDR3aa: CASRDVTGQVYGYTF; CDR3nt: TGTGCCAGCAGGGATGTAACCGGACAAGTCTATGGCTACACCTTC
v_gene: TRBV7-8; j_gene: TRBJ2-7; abundance: .; d_gene: .; CDR3aa: CASSLGGSGNSYEQYF; CDR3nt: TGTGCCAGCAGCTTAGGGGGTAGCGGTAACTCCTACGAGCAGTACTTC
v_gene: TRBV7-2; j_gene: TRBJ2-1; abundance: few; d_gene: TRBD2; CDR3aa: CASSASGSSYNEQFF; CDR3nt: TGTGCCAGCAGCGCTAGCGGGAGTTCCTACAATGAGCAGTTCTTC
v_gene: TRBV10-3; j_gene: TRBJ1-2; abundance: .; d_gene: .; CDR3aa: CAISDSAYGYTF; CDR3nt: TGTGCCATCAGTGACAGCGCCTATGGCTACACCTTC
v_gene: TRBV24-1; j_gene: TRBJ2-1; abundance: .; d_gene: .; CDR3aa: CATSEVRGTLNEQFF; CDR3nt: TGTGCCACCAGTGAAGTAAGGGGAACTTTAAATGAGCAGTTCTTC
v_gene: TRBV6-5; j_gene: TRBJ2-7; abundance: .; d_gene: .; CDR3aa: CASSYGKSYEQYF; CDR3nt: TGTGCCAGCAGTTACGGCAAGTCCTACGAGCAGTACTTC
v_gene: TRBV3-1/TRBV3-2; j_gene: TRBJ1-6; abundance: .; d_gene: .; CDR3aa: CASSQMAGANSPLHF; CDR3nt: TGTGCCAGCAGCCAAATGGCAGGGGCGAATTCACCCCTCCACTTT
v_gene: TRBV18; j_gene: TRBJ2-3; abundance: .; d_gene: TRBD1; CDR3aa: CASSPPDRGTLRDTQYF; CDR3nt: TGTGCCAGCTCACCACCGGACAGGGGGACCCTTAGGGATACGCAGTATTTT
v_gene: TRBV7-2; j_gene: TRBJ2-7; abundance: .; d_gene: .; CDR3aa: CASSPSAALTYEQYF; CDR3nt: TGTGCCAGCAGCCCGTCCGCGGCCCTAACCTACGAGCAGTACTTC
v_gene: TRBV5-1; j_gene: TRBJ1-6; abundance: few; d_gene: .; CDR3aa: CASSLESGSSYNSPLHF; CDR3nt: TGCGCCAGCAGCTTGGAATCTGGGAGCTCCTATAATTCACCCCTCCACTTT
v_gene: TRBV7-2; j_gene: TRBJ1-1; abundance: .; d_gene: .; CDR3aa: CASSLVRGGEAFF; CDR3nt: TGTGCCAGCAGCTTAGTTCGCGGGGGCGAAGCTTTCTTT
v_gene: TRBV5-4; j_gene: TRBJ1-1; abundance: .; d_gene: .; CDR3aa: CASSLGQGYTEAFF; CDR3nt: TGTGCCAGCAGCTTGGGGCAGGGATACACTGAAGCTTTCTTT
v_gene: TRBV7-2; j_gene: TRBJ1-2; abundance: .; d_gene: .; CDR3aa: CASSLVFAQGRGGYTF; CDR3nt: TGTGCCAGCAGCTTAGTTTTTGCCCAGGGGAGGGGTGGCTACACCTTC
v_gene: TRBV7-2; j_gene: TRBJ1-6; abundance: .; d_gene: .; CDR3aa: CASSPPPQLSPLHF; CDR3nt: TGTGCCAGCAGCCCCCCCCCACAGTTGTCACCCCTCCACTTT
v_gene: TRBV5-6; j_gene: TRBJ1-5; abundance: .; d_gene: .; CDR3aa: CASSFRSTAPFASNQPQHF; CDR3nt: TGTGCCAGCAGCTTTCGTTCCACAGCCCCGTTCGCCAGCAATCAGCCCCAGCATTTT
v_gene: TRBV3-1/TRBV3-2; j_gene: TRBJ2-4; abundance: .; d_gene: .; CDR3aa: CASSQVPATSTLGLENIQYF; CDR3nt: TGTGCCAGCAGCCAAGTCCCGGCAACTAGTACGTTGGGACTGGAAAACATTCAGTACTTC
v_gene: TRBV11-2; j_gene: TRBJ2-3; abundance: .; d_gene: TRBD2; CDR3aa: CASSSNPSGLAGTQYF; CDR3nt: TGTGCCAGCAGCTCGAACCCCTCCGGGTTAGCGGGTACGCAGTATTTT
v_gene: TRBV5-5; j_gene: TRBJ1-2; abundance: .; d_gene: TRBD1; CDR3aa: CASSSVVQGANGYTF; CDR3nt: TGTGCCAGCAGTTCGGTGGTACAGGGGGCAAATGGCTACACCTTC
v_gene: TRBV2; j_gene: TRBJ1-1; abundance: .; d_gene: .; CDR3aa: CASTGWGVHTEAFF; CDR3nt: TGTGCCAGCACCGGCTGGGGGGTGCACACTGAAGCTTTCTTT
v_gene: TRBV12-3/TRBV12-4; j_gene: TRBJ2-1; abundance: .; d_gene: .; CDR3aa: CASSLGGEQFF; CDR3nt: TGTGCCAGCAGTTTAGGGGGCGAGCAGTTCTTC
v_gene: TRBV7-8; j_gene: TRBJ2-1; abundance: .; d_gene: TRBD2; CDR3aa: CASSLEASGHNEQFF; CDR3nt: TGTGCCAGCAGCTTAGAGGCTAGCGGCCACAATGAGCAGTTCTTC
v_gene: TRBV12-3/TRBV12-4; j_gene: TRBJ1-5; abundance: few; d_gene: .; CDR3aa: CASSLMSQPQHF; CDR3nt: TGTGCCAGCAGTCTTATGAGTCAGCCCCAGCATTTT
v_gene: TRBV6-1; j_gene: TRBJ1-1; abundance: .; d_gene: TRBD1; CDR3aa: CASSEDRANTEAFF; CDR3nt: TGTGCCAGCAGTGAGGACAGGGCTAACACTGAAGCTTTCTTT
v_gene: TRBV5-5; j_gene: TRBJ2-5; abundance: .; d_gene: .; CDR3aa: CASTLGETQYF; CDR3nt: TGTGCCAGCACCCTCGGTGAGACCCAGTACTTC
v_gene: TRBV5-4; j_gene: TRBJ1-5; abundance: .; d_gene: TRBD1; CDR3aa: CASSRQGENQPQHF; CDR3nt: TGTGCCAGCAGCCGACAGGGGGAAAATCAGCCCCAGCATTTT
v_gene: TRBV19; j_gene: TRBJ2-2; abundance: .; d_gene: .; CDR3aa: CASSTIGGGLPGELFF; CDR3nt: TGTGCCAGTAGTACCATAGGGGGGGGCCTTCCCGGGGAGCTGTTTTTT
v_gene: TRBV5-1; j_gene: TRBJ1-1; abundance: once; d_gene: .; CDR3aa: CASSSGTIERAFF; CDR3nt: TGCGCCAGCAGCTCCGGGACAATAGAACGAGCTTTCTTT
v_gene: TRBV5-1; j_gene: TRBJ2-2; abundance: .; d_gene: .; CDR3aa: CASSSAGELFF; CDR3nt: TGCGCCAGCAGCTCCGCCGGGGAGCTGTTTTTT
v_gene: TRBV14; j_gene: TRBJ1-2; abundance: few; d_gene: TRBD1; CDR3aa: CASSQVGQFYGYTF; CDR3nt: TGTGCCAGCAGCCAAGTGGGACAGTTCTATGGCTACACCTTC
v_gene: TRBV7-2; j_gene: TRBJ2-2; abundance: .; d_gene: .; CDR3aa: CASSSHGTLNTGELFF; CDR3nt: TGTGCCAGCAGCTCGCACGGGACACTGAACACCGGGGAGCTGTTTTTT
v_gene: TRBV9; j_gene: TRBJ1-2; abundance: .; d_gene: .; CDR3aa: CASSVSGVKGYTF; CDR3nt: TGTGCCAGCAGCGTATCAGGGGTAAAGGGCTACACCTTC
v_gene: TRBV27; j_gene: TRBJ2-2; abundance: .; d_gene: .; CDR3aa: CASSLSWGEGGELFF; CDR3nt: TGTGCCAGCAGTTTATCGTGGGGGGAAGGAGGGGAGCTGTTTTTT
v_gene: TRBV19; j_gene: TRBJ2-6; abundance: .; d_gene: .; CDR3aa: CASSIVLVIGISGANVLTF; CDR3nt: TGTGCCAGTAGTATAGTATTAGTAATCGGGATCTCTGGGGCCAACGTCCTGACTTTC
v_gene: TRBV5-6; j_gene: TRBJ2-7; abundance: .; d_gene: TRBD2; CDR3aa: CASSLPGPRGGENF; CDR3nt: TGTGCCAGCAGCTTACCGGGACCGAGGGGAGGGGAGAACTTC
v_gene: TRBV4-3; j_gene: TRBJ2-7; abundance: .; d_gene: TRBD2; CDR3aa: CASSRFSGSSYEQYF; CDR3nt: TGCGCCAGCAGCCGGTTTAGCGGGAGCTCCTACGAGCAGTACTTC
v_gene: TRBV7-9; j_gene: TRBJ1-2; abundance: .; d_gene: .; CDR3aa: CASSIGQLYGYTF; CDR3nt: TGTGCCAGCAGCATCGGACAGCTCTATGGCTACACCTTC
v_gene: TRBV4-1; j_gene: TRBJ2-7; abundance: .; d_gene: .; CDR3aa: CASSQEGAAASYEQYF; CDR3nt: TGCGCCAGCAGCCAAGAAGGGGCCGCAGCCTCCTACGAGCAGTACTTC
v_gene: TRBV28; j_gene: TRBJ1-3; abundance: .; d_gene: .; CDR3aa: CASSWAGNSGNTIYF; CDR3nt: TGTGCCAGCAGTTGGGCCGGGAACTCTGGAAACACCATATATTTT